The T cell receptor (beta chain) described here comes from a study of vaccination and CD4 T cells after COVID-19. V shed 1 base and J shed 0 bases, with 8 bases lying between them. Looked up from germline, CDR1 is LNHDA and CDR2 is SQIVND (reference sequence). This CDR3 has 15 residues. This clonotype was seen a few times. The antigen remains unidentified. The treatment is: approximately 10-day PBMC culture with coronavirus spike peptide pools or control peptides (ViraFEST assay). CD4+ T lymphocytes from the unexposed donor were collected before the COVID-19 pandemic (2011-2018). Sequencing of DNA taken from cultured CD4+ T cells relied on the Oncomine TCR Beta short-read assay. One entry per CDR3 protein, called by TCRdb with MiXCR from the PCR reads. The sample lists approximately 8,600 distinct CDR3 sequences, around half seen once, with roughly 30% in the top ten.

The rearrangement uses TRBV19 and TRBJ2-3; D is unclear. Sequenced sample: CD4+ T cells from blood, cultured in vitro. The sequence was collected from a human donor in good health. The CDR3 here is CASSIGTVSTDTQYF. DNA of the CDR3: TGTGCCAGTAGTATAGGGACGGTGAGCACAGATACGCAGTATTTT.